The present TCR beta chain was sequenced within a study of shared clonotypes between healthy human individuals. Method: immunoSEQ multiplex PCR; TCRdb's copy keeps in-frame clones and lacks some. The sample gives over a million clones, around 82% of which show up once; 0.61% is in the top ten. Between the trimmed V and J ends, which lost 6 bases and 8 bases, there was a span of 11 bases. There are 11 residues in the CDR3. From germline, CDR1 is DFQATT and CDR2 SNEGSKA (reference sequence). This clonotype originated in a young man in good health. Some clones in this sample may be carry-over from other donors' samples. The material sequenced was memory CD4+ T cells from PBMCs. Subset indicated: CD45RA-negative fraction. The chain recombines TRBV20-1 with TRBJ2-1; unclear D gene. Written as DNA, the CDR3 is TGCAGTGCCCGCGACCGGGATGAGCAGTTCTTC. Translated, it gives CSARDRDEQFF.